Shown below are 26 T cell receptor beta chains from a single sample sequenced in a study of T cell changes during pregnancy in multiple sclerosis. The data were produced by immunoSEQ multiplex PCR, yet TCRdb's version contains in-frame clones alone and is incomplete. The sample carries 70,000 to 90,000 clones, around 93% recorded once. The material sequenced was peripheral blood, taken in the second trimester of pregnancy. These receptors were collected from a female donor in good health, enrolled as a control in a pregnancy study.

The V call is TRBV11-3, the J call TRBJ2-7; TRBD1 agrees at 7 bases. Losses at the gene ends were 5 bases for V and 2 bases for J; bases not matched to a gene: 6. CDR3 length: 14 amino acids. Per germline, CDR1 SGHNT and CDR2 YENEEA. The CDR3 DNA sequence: TGTGCCAGCAGCATGTCGGGACAGCCCTACGAGCAGTACTTC. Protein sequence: CASSMSGQPYEQYF.

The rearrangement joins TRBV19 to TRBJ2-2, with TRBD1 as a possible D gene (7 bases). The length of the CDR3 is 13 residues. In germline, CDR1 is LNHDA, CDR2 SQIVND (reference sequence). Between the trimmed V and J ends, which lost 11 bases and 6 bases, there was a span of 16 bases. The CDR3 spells CAGGTVVPGELFF. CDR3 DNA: TGTGCCGGGGGGACAGTCGTCCCCGGGGAGCTGTTTTTT.

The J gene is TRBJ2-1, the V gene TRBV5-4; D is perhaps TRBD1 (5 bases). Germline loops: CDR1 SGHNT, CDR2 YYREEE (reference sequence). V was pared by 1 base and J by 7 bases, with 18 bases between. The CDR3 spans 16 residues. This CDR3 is CASSLLVVVGANEQFF. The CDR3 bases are TGTGCCAGCAGCTTGCTCGTGGTAGTAGGGGCGAATGAGCAGTTCTTC.

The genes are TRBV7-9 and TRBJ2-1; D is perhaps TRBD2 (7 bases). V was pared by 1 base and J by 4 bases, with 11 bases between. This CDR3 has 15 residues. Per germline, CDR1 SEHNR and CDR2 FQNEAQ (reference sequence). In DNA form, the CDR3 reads TGTGCCAGCAGCTTAGAAGGGGGACTATACAATGAGCAGTTCTTC. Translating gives CASSLEGGLYNEQFF.

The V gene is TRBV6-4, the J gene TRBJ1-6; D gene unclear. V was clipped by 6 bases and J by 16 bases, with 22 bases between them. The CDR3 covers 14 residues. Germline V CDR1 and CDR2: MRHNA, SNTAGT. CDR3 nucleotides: TGTGCCAGCAGAGAATCTCTCGGTCCGTTCCCTCTCCACTTT. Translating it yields CASRESLGPFPLHF.

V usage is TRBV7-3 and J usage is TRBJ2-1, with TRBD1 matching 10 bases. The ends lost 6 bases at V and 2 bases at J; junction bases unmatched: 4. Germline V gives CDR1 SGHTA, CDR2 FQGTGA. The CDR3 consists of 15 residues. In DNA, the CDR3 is TGTGCCAGCAGACAGACAGGGGGCGCCTACAATGAGCAGTTCTTC. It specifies CASRQTGGAYNEQFF.

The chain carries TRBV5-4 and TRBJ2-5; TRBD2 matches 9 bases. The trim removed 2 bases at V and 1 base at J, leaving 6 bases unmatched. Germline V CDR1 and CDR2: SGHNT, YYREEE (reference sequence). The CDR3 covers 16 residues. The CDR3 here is CASSLISGGTQETQYF. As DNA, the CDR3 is TGTGCCAGCAGCTTAATAAGCGGGGGGACCCAAGAGACCCAGTACTTC.

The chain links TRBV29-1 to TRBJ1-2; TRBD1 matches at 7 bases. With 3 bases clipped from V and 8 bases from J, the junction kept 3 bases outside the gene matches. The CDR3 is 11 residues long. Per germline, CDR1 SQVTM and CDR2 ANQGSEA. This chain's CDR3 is CSVDRGHGYTF. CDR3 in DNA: TGCAGCGTTGATAGGGGGCACGGCTACACCTTC.

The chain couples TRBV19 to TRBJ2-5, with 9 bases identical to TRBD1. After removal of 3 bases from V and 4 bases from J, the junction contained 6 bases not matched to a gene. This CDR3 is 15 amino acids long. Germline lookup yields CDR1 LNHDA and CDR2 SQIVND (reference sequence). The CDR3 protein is CASSIPGQGRETQYF. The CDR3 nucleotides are TGTGCCAGTAGTATCCCGGGACAGGGACGAGAGACCCAGTACTTC.

CDR3 in amino acids: CSAPDSGYTF. DNA of the CDR3: TGCAGTGCTCCAGACAGTGGCTACACCTTC. The chain couples TRBV20-1 to TRBJ1-2; tentatively, D is TRBD1 (5 bases). V lost 5 bases and J 7 bases, leaving 8 bases between the germline ends. The CDR3 length is 10 residues. The germline CDR1 and CDR2 sequences are DFQATT and SNEGSKA (reference sequence).

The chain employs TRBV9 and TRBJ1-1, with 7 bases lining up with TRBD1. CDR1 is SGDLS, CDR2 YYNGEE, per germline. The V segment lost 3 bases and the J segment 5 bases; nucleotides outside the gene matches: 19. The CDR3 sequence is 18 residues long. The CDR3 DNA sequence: TGTGCCAGCAGCGCGGAGGGGACAGAAAACCAATTGGGGACTGAAGCTTTCTTT. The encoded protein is CASSAEGTENQLGTEAFF.

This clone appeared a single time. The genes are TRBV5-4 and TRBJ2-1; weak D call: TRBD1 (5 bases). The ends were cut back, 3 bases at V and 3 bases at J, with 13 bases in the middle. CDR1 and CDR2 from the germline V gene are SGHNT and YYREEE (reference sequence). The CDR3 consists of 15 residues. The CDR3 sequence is CASSSQGGDYNEQFF. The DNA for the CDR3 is TGTGCCAGCAGCTCTCAGGGTGGCGACTACAATGAGCAGTTCTTC.

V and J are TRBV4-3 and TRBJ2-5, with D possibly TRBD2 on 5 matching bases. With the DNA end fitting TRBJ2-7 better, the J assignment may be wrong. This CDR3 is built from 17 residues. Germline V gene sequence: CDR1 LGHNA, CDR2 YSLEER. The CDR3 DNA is TGCGCCAGCAGCCAAGAGGCGGACGTTCCGGGATCCTACGAGCAGTACTTC. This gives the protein CASSQEADVPGSYEQYF.

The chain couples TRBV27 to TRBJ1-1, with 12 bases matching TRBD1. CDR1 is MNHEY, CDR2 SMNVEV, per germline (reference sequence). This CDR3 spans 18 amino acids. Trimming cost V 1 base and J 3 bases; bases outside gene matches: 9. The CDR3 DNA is TGTGCCAGCAGTTTATACGCCGGGACAGGGGGCTTGGACACTGAAGCTTTCTTT. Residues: CASSLYAGTGGLDTEAFF.

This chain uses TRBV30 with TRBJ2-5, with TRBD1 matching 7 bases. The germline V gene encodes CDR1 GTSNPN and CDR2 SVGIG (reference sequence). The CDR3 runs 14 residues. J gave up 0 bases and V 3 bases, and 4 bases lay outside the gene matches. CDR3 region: CAWSADRYQETQYF. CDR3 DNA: TGTGCCTGGAGCGCGGACAGGTACCAAGAGACCCAGTACTTC.

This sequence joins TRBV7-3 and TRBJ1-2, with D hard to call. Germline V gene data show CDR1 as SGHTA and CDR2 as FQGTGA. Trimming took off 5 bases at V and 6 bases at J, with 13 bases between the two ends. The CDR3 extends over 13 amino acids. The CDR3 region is CASSKGGGDGYTF. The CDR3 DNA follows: TGTGCCAGCAGCAAGGGCGGCGGGGATGGCTACACCTTC.

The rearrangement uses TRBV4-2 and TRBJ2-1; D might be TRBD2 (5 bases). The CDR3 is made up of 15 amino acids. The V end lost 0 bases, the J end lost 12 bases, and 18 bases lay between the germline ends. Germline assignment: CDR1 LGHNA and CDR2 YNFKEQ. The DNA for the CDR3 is TGTGCCAGCAGCCAAGAATTGGGGAGAGCCCCCTGGCAGTTCTTC. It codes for CASSQELGRAPWQFF.

CDR3 nucleotides: TGTGCCAGTACTGCGGGCAGGGGTACCGGGGAGCTGTTTTTT. The encoded protein is CASTAGRGTGELFF. The J gene is TRBJ2-2, the V gene TRBV19; possibly TRBD1 for D (6 bases). The CDR3 consists of 14 residues. With 7 bases removed from V and 5 bases from J, the gap between germline ends came to 14 bases. Germline CDR1 is LNHDA and CDR2 is SQIVND (reference sequence).

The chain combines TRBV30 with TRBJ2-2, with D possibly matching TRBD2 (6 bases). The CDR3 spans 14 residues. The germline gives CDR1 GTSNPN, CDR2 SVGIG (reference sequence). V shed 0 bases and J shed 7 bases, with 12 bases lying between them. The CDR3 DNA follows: TGTGCCTGGAGTGTAGGAGGGAATGGCGGGGAGCTGTTTTTT. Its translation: CAWSVGGNGGELFF.

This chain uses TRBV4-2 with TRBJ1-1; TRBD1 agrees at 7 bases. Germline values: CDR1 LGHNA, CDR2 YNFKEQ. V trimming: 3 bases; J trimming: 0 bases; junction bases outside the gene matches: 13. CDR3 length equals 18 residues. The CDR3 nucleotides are TGTGCCAGCAGCCACCCGGACGGACAGGACTTTATGAACACTGAAGCTTTCTTT. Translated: CASSHPDGQDFMNTEAFF.

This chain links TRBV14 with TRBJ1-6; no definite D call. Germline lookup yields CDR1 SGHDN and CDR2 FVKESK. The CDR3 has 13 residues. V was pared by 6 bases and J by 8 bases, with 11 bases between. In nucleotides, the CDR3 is TGTGCCAGCAGTCTTAATCGTCATTCACCCCTCCACTTT. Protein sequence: CASSLNRHSPLHF. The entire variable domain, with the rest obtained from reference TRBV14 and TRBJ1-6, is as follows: EAGVTQFPSHSVIEKGQTVTLRCDPISGHDNLYWYRRVMGKEIKFLLHFVKESKQDESGMPNNRFLAERTGGTYSTLKVQPAELEDSGVYFCASSLNRHSPLHFGNGTRLTVT.

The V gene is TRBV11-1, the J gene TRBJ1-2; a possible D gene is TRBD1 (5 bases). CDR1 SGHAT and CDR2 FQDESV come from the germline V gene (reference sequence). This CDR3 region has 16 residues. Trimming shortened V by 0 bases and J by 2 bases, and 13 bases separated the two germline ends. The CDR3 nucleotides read TGTGCCAGCAGCTTAGCGCCCGCAGGGAAAAACTATGGCTACACCTTC. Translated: CASSLAPAGKNYGYTF. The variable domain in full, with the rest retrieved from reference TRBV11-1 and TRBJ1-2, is EAEVAQSPRYKITEKSQAVAFWCDPISGHATLYWYRQILGQGPELLVQFQDESVVDDSQLPKDRFSAERLKGVDSTLKIQPAELGDSAMYLCASSLAPAGKNYGYTFGSGTRLTVV.

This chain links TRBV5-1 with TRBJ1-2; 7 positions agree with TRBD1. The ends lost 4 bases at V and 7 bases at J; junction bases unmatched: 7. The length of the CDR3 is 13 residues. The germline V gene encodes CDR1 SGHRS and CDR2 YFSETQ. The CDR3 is CASSNEQGTGYTF. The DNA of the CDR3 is TGCGCCAGCAGCAACGAACAGGGGACTGGCTACACCTTC.

The CDR3 loop is CAAKVRGAAETQYF. The CDR3 DNA sequence: TGTGCCGCAAAAGTACGGGGGGCCGCGGAGACCCAGTACTTC. The rearrangement links TRBV5-4 to TRBJ2-5; tentatively, D is TRBD2 (7 bases). V lost 10 bases and J 5 bases, leaving 21 bases between the germline ends. Per the germline V gene, CDR1 is SGHNT and CDR2 is YYREEE (reference sequence). This CDR3 comprises 14 residues.

The CDR3 coding sequence is TGTGCCACCAGCAGAGTAGACAGACTAGCCAAAAACATTCAGTACTTC. It yields the protein CATSRVDRLAKNIQYF. J is TRBJ2-4 and V is TRBV15; TRBD1 is a possible D gene (5 bases). There are 16 residues in the CDR3. Trimming cost V 1 base and J 0 bases, with 10 bases left between them. From germline, CDR1 is LNHNV and CDR2 YYDKDF (reference sequence).

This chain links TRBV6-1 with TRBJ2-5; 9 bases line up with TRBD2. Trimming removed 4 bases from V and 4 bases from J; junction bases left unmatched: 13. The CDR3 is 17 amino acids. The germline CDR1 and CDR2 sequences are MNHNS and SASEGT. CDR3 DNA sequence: TGTGCCAGCAGTGGACTGGGGGGAGCGGGGGGCGCAGAGACCCAGTACTTC. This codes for CASSGLGGAGGAETQYF.